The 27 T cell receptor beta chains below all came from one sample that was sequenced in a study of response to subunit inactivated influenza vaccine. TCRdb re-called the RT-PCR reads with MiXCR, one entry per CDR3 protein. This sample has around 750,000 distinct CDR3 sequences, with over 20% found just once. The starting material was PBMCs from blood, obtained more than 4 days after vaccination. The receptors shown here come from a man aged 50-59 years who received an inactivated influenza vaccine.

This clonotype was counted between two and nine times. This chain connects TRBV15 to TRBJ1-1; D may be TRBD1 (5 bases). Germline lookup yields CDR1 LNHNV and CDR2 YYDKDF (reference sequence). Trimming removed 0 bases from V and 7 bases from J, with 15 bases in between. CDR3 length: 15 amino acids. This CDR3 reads CATSREGRGALEAFF. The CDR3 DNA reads TGTGCCACCAGCAGAGAGGGGCGAGGCGCACTTGAAGCTTTCTTT. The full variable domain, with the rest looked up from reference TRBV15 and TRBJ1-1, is DAMVIQNPRYQVTQFGKPVTLSCSQTLNHNVMYWYQQKSSQAPKLLFHYYDKDFNNEADTPDNFQSRRPNTSFCFLDIRSPGLGDTAMYLCATSREGRGALEAFFGQGTRLTVV.

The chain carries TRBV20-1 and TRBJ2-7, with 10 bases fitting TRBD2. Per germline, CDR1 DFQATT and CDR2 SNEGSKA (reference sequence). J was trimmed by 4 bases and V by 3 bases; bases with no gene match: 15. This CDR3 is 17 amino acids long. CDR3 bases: TGCAGTGCTAGCCTCCGTGCGCGCCAGCGGGAGGGTTACGAGCAGTACTTC. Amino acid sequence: CSASLRARQREGYEQYF.

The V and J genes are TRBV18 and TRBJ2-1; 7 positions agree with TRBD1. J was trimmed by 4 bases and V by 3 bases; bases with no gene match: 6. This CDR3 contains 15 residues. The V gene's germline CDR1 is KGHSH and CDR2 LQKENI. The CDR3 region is CASSPTGTEYNEQFF. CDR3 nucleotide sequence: TGTGCCAGCTCACCTACCGGGACAGAGTACAATGAGCAGTTCTTC.

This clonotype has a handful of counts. The CDR3 DNA follows: TGCGCCAGCAGCTTGAACGGAGGATCCTCTGGAAACACCATATATTTT. This encodes CASSLNGGSSGNTIYF. This rearrangement joins TRBV5-1 to TRBJ1-3, with unresolved D. CDR3 size: 16 residues. Germline CDR1 SGHRS, CDR2 YFSETQ. The V gene lost 1 base and the J gene lost 0 bases, with 11 bases spanning the gap.

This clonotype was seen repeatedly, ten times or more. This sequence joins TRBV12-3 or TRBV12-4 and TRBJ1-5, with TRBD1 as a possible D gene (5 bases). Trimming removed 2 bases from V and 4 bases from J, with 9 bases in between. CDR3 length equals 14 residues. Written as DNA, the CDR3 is TGTGCCAGCAGTTTAACGACAGCTAATCAGCCCCAGCATTTT. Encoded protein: CASSLTTANQPQHF.

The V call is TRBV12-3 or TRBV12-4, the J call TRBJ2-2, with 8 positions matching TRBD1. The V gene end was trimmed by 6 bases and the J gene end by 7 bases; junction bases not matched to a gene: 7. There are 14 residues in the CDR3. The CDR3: CASSLTGAGGELFF. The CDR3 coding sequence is TGTGCCAGCAGCCTGACAGGGGCGGGCGGGGAGCTGTTTTTT.

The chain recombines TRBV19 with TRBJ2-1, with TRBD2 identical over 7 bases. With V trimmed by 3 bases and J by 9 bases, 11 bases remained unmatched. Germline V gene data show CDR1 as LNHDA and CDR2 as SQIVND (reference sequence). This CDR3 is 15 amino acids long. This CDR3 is CASSISAGDRAEQFF. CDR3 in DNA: TGTGCCAGTAGTATTTCGGCGGGAGATAGGGCTGAGCAGTTCTTC. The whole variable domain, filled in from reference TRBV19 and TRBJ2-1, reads DGGITQSPKYLFRKEGQNVTLSCEQNLNHDAMYWYRQDPGQGLRLIYYSQIVNDFQKGDIAEGYSVSREKKESFPLTVTSAQKNPTAFYLCASSISAGDRAEQFFGPGTRLTVL.

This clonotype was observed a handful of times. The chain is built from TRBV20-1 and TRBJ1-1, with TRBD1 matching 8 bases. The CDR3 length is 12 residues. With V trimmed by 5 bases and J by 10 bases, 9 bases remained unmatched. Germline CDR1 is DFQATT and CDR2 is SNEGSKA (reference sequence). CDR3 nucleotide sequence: TGCAGTGCTCCTTCAGGGGGCTTTCGAGCTTTCTTT. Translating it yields CSAPSGGFRAFF.

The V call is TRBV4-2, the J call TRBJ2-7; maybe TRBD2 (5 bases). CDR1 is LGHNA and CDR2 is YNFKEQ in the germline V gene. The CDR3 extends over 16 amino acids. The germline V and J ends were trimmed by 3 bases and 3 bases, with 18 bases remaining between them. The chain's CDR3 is CASSQDSSQGLYEQYF. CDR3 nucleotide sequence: TGTGCCAGCAGCCAGGACTCCTCGCAAGGCCTCTACGAGCAGTACTTC.

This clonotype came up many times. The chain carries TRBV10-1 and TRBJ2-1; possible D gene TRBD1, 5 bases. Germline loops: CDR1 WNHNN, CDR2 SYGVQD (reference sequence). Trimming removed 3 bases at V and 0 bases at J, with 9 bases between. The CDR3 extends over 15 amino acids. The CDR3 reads CASSEFQGSYNEQFF. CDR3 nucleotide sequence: TGCGCCAGCAGTGAATTCCAGGGCTCCTACAATGAGCAGTTCTTC.

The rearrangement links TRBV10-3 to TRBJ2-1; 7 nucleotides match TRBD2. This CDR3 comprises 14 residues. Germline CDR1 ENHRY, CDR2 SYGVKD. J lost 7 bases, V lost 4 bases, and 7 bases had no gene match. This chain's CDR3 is CAISAREGSNEQFF. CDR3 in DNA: TGTGCCATCAGTGCGAGGGAGGGGTCAAATGAGCAGTTCTTC.

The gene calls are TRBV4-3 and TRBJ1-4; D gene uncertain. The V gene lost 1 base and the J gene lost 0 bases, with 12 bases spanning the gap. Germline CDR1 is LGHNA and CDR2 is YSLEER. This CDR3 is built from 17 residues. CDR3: CASSQGGGLATNEKLFF. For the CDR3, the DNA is TGCGCCAGCAGCCAAGGGGGAGGGTTAGCAACTAATGAAAAACTGTTTTTT.

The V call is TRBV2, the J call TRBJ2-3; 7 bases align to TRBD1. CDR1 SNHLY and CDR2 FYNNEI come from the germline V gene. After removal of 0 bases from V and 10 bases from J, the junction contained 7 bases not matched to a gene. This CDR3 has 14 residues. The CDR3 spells CASSEAERGPPQYF. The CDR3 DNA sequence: TGTGCCAGCAGTGAAGCTGAAAGGGGGCCTCCGCAGTATTTT.

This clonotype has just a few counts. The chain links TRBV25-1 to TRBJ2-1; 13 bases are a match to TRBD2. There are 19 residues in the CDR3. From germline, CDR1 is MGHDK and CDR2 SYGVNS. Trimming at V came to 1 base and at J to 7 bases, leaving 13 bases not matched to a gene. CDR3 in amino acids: CASSEFGLAGAQKGNEQFF. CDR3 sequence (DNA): TGTGCCAGCAGTGAATTCGGACTAGCGGGAGCTCAAAAAGGGAATGAGCAGTTCTTC.

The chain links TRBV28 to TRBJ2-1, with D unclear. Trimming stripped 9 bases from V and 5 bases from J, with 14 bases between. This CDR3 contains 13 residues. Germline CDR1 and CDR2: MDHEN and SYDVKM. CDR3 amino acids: CASVVQLNNEQFF. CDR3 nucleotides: TGTGCCAGTGTGGTACAGTTAAACAATGAGCAGTTCTTC. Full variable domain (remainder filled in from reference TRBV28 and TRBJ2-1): DVKVTQSSRYLVKRTGEKVFLECVQDMDHENMFWYRQDPGLGLRLIYFSYDVKMKEKGDIPEGYSVSREKKERFSLILESASTNQTSMYLCASVVQLNNEQFFGPGTRLTVL.

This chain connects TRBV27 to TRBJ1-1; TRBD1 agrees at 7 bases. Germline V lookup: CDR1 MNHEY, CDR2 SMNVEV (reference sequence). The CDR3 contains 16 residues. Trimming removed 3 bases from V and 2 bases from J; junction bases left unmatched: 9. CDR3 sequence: CASSFREGALNTEAFF. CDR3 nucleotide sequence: TGTGCCAGCAGTTTTAGGGAGGGGGCCTTAAACACTGAAGCTTTCTTT.

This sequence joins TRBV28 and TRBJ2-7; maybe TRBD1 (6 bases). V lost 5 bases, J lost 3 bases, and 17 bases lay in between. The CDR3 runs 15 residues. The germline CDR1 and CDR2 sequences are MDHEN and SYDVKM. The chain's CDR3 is CASSRQTPGVYEQYF. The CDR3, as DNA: TGTGCCAGCAGTAGACAGACCCCAGGGGTCTACGAGCAGTACTTC.

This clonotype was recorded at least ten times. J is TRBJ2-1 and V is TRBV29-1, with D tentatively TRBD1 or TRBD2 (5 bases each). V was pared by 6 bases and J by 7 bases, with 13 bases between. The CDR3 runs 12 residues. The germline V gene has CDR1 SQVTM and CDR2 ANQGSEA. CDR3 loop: CSVGSGRNEQFF. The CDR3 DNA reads TGCAGCGTGGGGTCGGGGCGGAATGAGCAGTTCTTC.

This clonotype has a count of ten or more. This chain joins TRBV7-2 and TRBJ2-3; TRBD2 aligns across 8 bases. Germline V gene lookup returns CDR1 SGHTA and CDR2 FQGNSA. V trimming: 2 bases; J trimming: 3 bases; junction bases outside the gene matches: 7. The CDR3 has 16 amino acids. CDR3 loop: CASSLFGGGRTDTQYF. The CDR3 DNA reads TGTGCCAGCAGCTTATTTGGGGGCGGGAGGACAGATACGCAGTATTTT.

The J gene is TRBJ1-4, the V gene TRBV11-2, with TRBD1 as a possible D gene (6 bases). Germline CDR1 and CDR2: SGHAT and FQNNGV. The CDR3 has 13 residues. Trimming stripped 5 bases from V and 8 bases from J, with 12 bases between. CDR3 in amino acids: CASSPGVREKLFF. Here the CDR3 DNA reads TGTGCCAGCAGCCCAGGGGTTCGGGAAAAACTGTTTTTT.

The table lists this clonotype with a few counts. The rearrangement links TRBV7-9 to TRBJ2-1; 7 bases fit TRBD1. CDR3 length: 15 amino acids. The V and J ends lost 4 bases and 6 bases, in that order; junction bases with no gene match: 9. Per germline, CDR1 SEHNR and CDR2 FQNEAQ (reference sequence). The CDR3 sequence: CASSSGGGQTNEQFF. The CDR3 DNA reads TGTGCCAGCAGCTCAGGTGGGGGACAGACCAATGAGCAGTTCTTC. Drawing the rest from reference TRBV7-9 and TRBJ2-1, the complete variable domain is DTGVSQNPRHKITKRGQNVTFRCDPISEHNRLYWYRQTLGQGPEFLTYFQNEAQLEKSRLLSDRFSAERPKGSFSTLEIQRTEQGDSAMYLCASSSGGGQTNEQFFGPGTRLTVL.

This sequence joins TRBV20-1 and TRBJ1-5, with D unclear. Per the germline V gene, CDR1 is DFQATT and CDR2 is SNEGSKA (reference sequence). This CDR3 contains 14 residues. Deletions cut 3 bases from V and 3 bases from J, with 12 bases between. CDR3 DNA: TGCAGTGCTAGTGACGCAGCCTCCAATCAGCCCCAGCATTTT. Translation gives CSASDAASNQPQHF.

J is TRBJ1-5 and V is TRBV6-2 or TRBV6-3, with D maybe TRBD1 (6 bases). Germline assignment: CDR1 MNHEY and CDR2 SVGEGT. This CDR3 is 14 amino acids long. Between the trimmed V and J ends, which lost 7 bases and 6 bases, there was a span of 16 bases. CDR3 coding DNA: TGTGCCAGCACCGACATCAACAGGGTTCAGCCCCAGCATTTT. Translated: CASTDINRVQPQHF.

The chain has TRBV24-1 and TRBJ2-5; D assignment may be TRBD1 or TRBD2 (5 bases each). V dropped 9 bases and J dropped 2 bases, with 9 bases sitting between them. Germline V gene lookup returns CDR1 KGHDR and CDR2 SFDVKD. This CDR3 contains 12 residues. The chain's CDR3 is CATRDGQETQYF. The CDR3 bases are TGTGCCACCCGGGACGGACAAGAGACCCAGTACTTC.

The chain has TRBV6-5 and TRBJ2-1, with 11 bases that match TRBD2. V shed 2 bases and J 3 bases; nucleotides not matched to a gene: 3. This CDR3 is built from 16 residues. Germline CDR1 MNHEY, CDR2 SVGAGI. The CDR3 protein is CASSYLLAGDYNEQFF. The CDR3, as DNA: TGTGCCAGCAGTTACCTACTAGCGGGAGACTACAATGAGCAGTTCTTC.

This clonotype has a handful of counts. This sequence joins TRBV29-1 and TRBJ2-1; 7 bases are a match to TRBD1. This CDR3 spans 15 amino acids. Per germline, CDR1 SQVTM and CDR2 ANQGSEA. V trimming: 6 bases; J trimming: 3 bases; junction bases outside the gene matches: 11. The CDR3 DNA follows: TGCAGCGTCGACCCCGACAGGGCTCTCTACAATGAGCAGTTCTTC. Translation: CSVDPDRALYNEQFF.

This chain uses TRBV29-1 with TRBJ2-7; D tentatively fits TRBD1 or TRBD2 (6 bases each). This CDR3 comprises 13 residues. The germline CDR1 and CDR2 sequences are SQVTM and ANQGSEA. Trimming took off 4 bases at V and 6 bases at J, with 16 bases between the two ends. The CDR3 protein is CSVGYVEGGEQYF. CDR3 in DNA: TGCAGCGTTGGCTACGTCGAGGGGGGCGAGCAGTACTTC.